The 7 T cell receptor beta chains below come from one sample, sequenced in a study of regulatory T cells in long-lasting Graves disease. As to time point: newly diagnosed GD, antithyroid drugs for less than 3 months. With RNA extracted from PBMCs as input, the TCR library was made. To make TCR beta libraries, researchers used iRepertoire HTBI primers and Arm-PCR of CDR3 regions. TCRdb passed the multiplex PCR reads through MiXCR, listing each CDR3 protein once. The sample consists of about 540,000 distinct CDR3 sequences, approximately 12% of them appearing once. These sequences were also reported in another study, on T cells in Graves' hyperthyroidism and ophthalmopathy.

Sequences were derived from peripheral blood mononuclear cells (PBMCs), sampled at new diagnosis, from a patient treated with antithyroid drugs. Receptor source: a man younger than 40 with Graves disease.

The chain recombines TRBV28 with TRBJ2-1, with unresolved D. V was shortened by 7 bases and J by 0 bases, with 10 bases between the two germline ends. Germline-derived CDR1 and CDR2 are MDHEN and SYDVKM. The CDR3 length is 14 residues. CDR3: CASKKEGSYNEQFF. DNA of the CDR3: TGTGCCAGCAAAAAGGAAGGCTCCTACAATGAGCAGTTCTTC.

Only a few counts were recorded for this clonotype. This chain links TRBV7-6 with TRBJ2-7, with 8 bases aligning to TRBD1. There are 15 residues in the CDR3. V dropped 5 bases and J dropped 2; count of bases not matched to a gene: 8. Germline CDR1 reads SGHVS; CDR2 reads FNYEAQ. The CDR3 region is CASSPLTGGPYEQYF. DNA of the CDR3: TGTGCCAGCAGCCCCCTTACAGGGGGGCCCTACGAGCAGTACTTC.

This clonotype has only a few counts. Compared with germline, one end of the junction differs, possibly owing to a read error. This chain connects TRBV5-1 to TRBJ2-7; tentative D call: TRBD1 (6 bases). Looked up from germline, CDR1 is SGHRS and CDR2 is YFSETQ. CDR3 length: 14 amino acids. CDR3 in amino acids: CASRAGTRTYGQYF. CDR3 nucleotide sequence: TGCGCCAGCAGGGCCGGGACACGTACCTACGGGCAGTACTTC.

There are many counts of this clonotype. J is TRBJ2-3 and V is TRBV5-1; 9 bases line up with TRBD2. V shed 0 bases and J 2 bases; nucleotides not matched to a gene: 7. This CDR3 region has 17 residues. Germline-derived CDR1 and CDR2 are SGHRS and YFSETQ. The CDR3 loop reads CASSLAAASGNTDTQYF. Written as DNA, the CDR3 is TGCGCCAGCAGCTTGGCCGCGGCTAGCGGGAACACAGATACGCAGTATTTT.

The sample holds a few counts of this clonotype. The CDR3 here is CASSEQGASNSPLHF. The CDR3 DNA reads as TGTGCCAGCAGCGAACAGGGGGCGAGTAATTCACCCCTCCACTTT. J is TRBJ1-6 and V is TRBV9, with 9 bases that match TRBD1. The germline CDR1 and CDR2 sequences are SGDLS and YYNGEE. The V and J ends lost 3 bases and 6 bases, in that order; junction bases with no gene match: 4. This CDR3 spans 15 amino acids.

This chain links TRBV24-1 with TRBJ2-3; 14 nucleotides match TRBD2. Germline V gene data show CDR1 as KGHDR and CDR2 as SFDVKD. The CDR3 is made up of 18 amino acids. The V segment lost 0 bases and the J segment 4 bases; nucleotides outside the gene matches: 5. CDR3 sequence reads: CATSDLGLAGGFSDTQYF. The CDR3 DNA sequence: TGTGCCACCAGTGATTTGGGACTAGCGGGAGGTTTCTCAGATACGCAGTATTTT.

The V call is TRBV10-2, the J call TRBJ2-4; 9 nucleotides agree with TRBD1. Germline V gives CDR1 WSHSY, CDR2 SAAADI. The J segment lost 5 bases and the V segment lost 6 bases, leaving 5 bases of the junction unmatched. This CDR3 is built from 14 residues. CDR3 DNA: TGCGCCAGCAGAACAACAGGGGGCGAAAACATTCAGTACTTC. Amino acids: CASRTTGGENIQYF.